The 13 T cell receptor beta chains in this list originate from one sample, sequenced in a study of neurological immune-mediated disorders. From the 5' RACE reads, TCRdb called clonotypes with MiXCR, one entry per CDR3 protein. The top ten clones hold about 7% of a sample with about 36,000 distinct CDR3 sequences, over 9% of them seen once. Specimen: PBMCs. These receptors came from a woman in her thirties with HTLV-1-associated myelopathy (HAM/TSP).

This clonotype was detected many times. The chain links TRBV20-1 to TRBJ2-1; tentatively, D is TRBD1 (6 bases). The germline V gene has CDR1 DFQATT and CDR2 SNEGSKA (reference sequence). V lost 0 bases, J lost 1 base, and 10 bases lay in between. This CDR3 region has 15 residues. This CDR3 is CSARDIQGSYNEQFF. CDR3 bases: TGCAGTGCTAGAGACATCCAGGGGTCCTACAATGAGCAGTTCTTC.

This clonotype has ten or more counts. V usage is TRBV6-2 or TRBV6-3 and J usage is TRBJ2-3, with 7 bases that match TRBD2. CDR1 is MNHEY, CDR2 SVGEGT, per germline. The CDR3 is made up of 15 amino acids. Trimming at V came to 7 bases and at J to 3 bases, leaving 10 bases not matched to a gene. CDR3 nucleotides: TGTGCCAGCACACCTACGGGGGGATTGACAGATACGCAGTATTTT. It is translated as CASTPTGGLTDTQYF.

This clonotype was picked up many times. The chain employs TRBV10-3 and TRBJ2-7, with 9 bases identical to TRBD1. CDR1 and CDR2 from the germline V gene are ENHRY and SYGVKD. J was trimmed by 5 bases and V by 9 bases; bases with no gene match: 8. The CDR3 runs 13 residues. CDR3 region: CAISRDRENEQYF. CDR3 nucleotide sequence: TGTGCCATATCGAGGGACAGGGAAAACGAGCAGTACTTC.

This clonotype was detected many times. The gene calls are TRBV5-1 and TRBJ1-6, with 8 bases aligning to TRBD1. CDR1 SGHRS and CDR2 YFSETQ come from the germline V gene. This CDR3 is 15 amino acids long. The junction had 6 bases not matched to a gene; V was cut back by 2 bases and J by 8 bases. As DNA, the CDR3 is TGCGCCAGCAGCTTTGGAGACAGGGGTTATTCACCCCTCCACTTT. This gives the protein CASSFGDRGYSPLHF.

This clonotype was seen many times. This chain connects TRBV5-1 to TRBJ1-4; D is perhaps TRBD1 (6 bases). V was pared by 0 bases and J by 5 bases, with 14 bases between. Germline-derived CDR1 and CDR2 are SGHRS and YFSETQ. The CDR3 sequence is 16 residues long. CDR3 protein: CASSLAASGGNEKLFF. In DNA, the CDR3 is TGCGCCAGCAGCTTGGCCGCTTCGGGGGGCAATGAAAAACTGTTTTTT.

This clonotype was seen repeatedly, ten times or more. The junction shows a germline mismatch at one end, possibly a read error. This chain joins TRBV6-5 and TRBJ2-1, with 13 bases matching TRBD2. The germline V gene encodes CDR1 MNHEY and CDR2 SVGAGI. This CDR3 is built from 18 residues. The CDR3 DNA reads TGTGCCAGCAGTAACTCCTTGACTAGCGGGGGGCCCTACAATGAGCAGTTCTTC. Translation: CASSNSLTSGGPYNEQFF.

The table lists this clonotype with many counts. The chain has TRBV4-2 and TRBJ2-1; 12 bases align to TRBD2. Per germline, CDR1 LGHNA and CDR2 YNFKEQ. The junction had 5 bases not matched to a gene; V was cut back by 4 bases and J by 7 bases. The CDR3 has 15 amino acids. In DNA form, the CDR3 reads TGTGCCAGCAGCCTCAGCCTAGCGGGGGGGAATGAGCAGTTCTTC. It specifies CASSLSLAGGNEQFF.

V gene TRBV20-1 combines with J gene TRBJ2-3, with D perhaps being TRBD1 or TRBD2 (6 bases each). There are 13 residues in the CDR3. V was trimmed by 3 bases and J by 0 bases, leaving 7 bases between them. Germline assignment: CDR1 DFQATT and CDR2 SNEGSKA (reference sequence). The CDR3 DNA is TGCAGTGCTAGCGGGGGCAGCACAGATACGCAGTATTTT. Its translation: CSASGGSTDTQYF.

In its sample, this clonotype was seen many times. The chain combines TRBV20-1 with TRBJ2-1, with 7 bases identical to TRBD1. Germline values: CDR1 DFQATT, CDR2 SNEGSKA (reference sequence). V gave up 3 bases and J gave up 6 bases; unmatched junction bases: 14. This CDR3 is 16 amino acids long. The CDR3 nucleotides are TGCAGTGCTAGCGCGTACTGGTGGCAGGGGGTCAATGAGCAGTTCTTC. Its protein product is CSASAYWWQGVNEQFF.

There are many counts of this clonotype. The chain has TRBV18 and TRBJ1-1; the D gene is possibly TRBD1 (6 bases). The CDR3 is 15 residues long. Per the germline V gene, CDR1 is KGHSH and CDR2 is LQKENI. Trimming removed 6 bases from V and 5 bases from J, with 19 bases in between. This CDR3 is CASSLKQGGGTEAFF. CDR3 DNA: TGTGCCAGCTCCCTCAAACAGGGAGGTGGGACTGAAGCTTTCTTT.

Of note for this clonotype: Being one base from a much bigger clone, this may be a read error. This sequence joins TRBV25-1 and TRBJ2-2; 9 nucleotides line up with TRBD1. Germline V gene lookup returns CDR1 MGHDK and CDR2 SYGVNS. This CDR3 has 17 amino acids. The CDR3 sequence: CASTHPPGQGNTWELFF. The DNA of the CDR3 is TGTGCCAGCACCCACCCTCCGGGACAGGGAAACACCTGGGAGCTGTTTTTT.

This clonotype has ten or more counts. The genes are TRBV20-1 and TRBJ2-7, with 8 bases lining up with TRBD2. Germline CDR1 and CDR2: DFQATT and SNEGSKA (reference sequence). The trim removed 4 bases at V and 6 bases at J, leaving 20 bases unmatched. The CDR3 extends over 17 amino acids. The CDR3: CSAIRFRTSTQMVEQYF. CDR3 DNA sequence: TGCAGTGCTATACGATTTAGGACTAGCACGCAAATGGTCGAGCAGTACTTC.

A few counts support this clonotype. V gene TRBV24-1 combines with J gene TRBJ1-5; D possibly corresponds to TRBD1 (6 bases). Germline V gene sequence: CDR1 KGHDR, CDR2 SFDVKD. V lost 6 bases to trimming and J lost 7 bases, with 21 bases between them. The CDR3 runs 16 residues. CDR3 protein: CATSSAGGGGVQPQHF. For the CDR3, the DNA is TGTGCCACCAGTTCCGCTGGTGGAGGGGGGGTACAGCCCCAGCATTTT.